These T cell receptor beta chains were read from a single sample in a study of vaccination effects on CD4 cells after COVID-19. Generated by immunoSEQ multiplex PCR, the TCRdb table keeps only in-frame clones and is missing some. The table shows 70,000 to 95,000 clones, with roughly 73% occurring only once. Antigen specificity for these receptors is unknown. The input for sequencing was CD4+ T cells from PBMCs cultured with HCoV-OC43 spike peptides, taken after COVID-19 vaccination. The receptors originated from a human donor who received a COVID-19 vaccine. CDR3s include the opening cysteine and the closing phenylalanine or tryptophan. D genes are given only for firm matches. Some rows mark clone size as missing; the rest say once, few, many or name a class of expanded clone.

d_call	v_call	clone_size	j_call	cdr3_aa	cdr3_nt
TRBD1	TRBV18	.	TRBJ2-5	CASSRGTGVQETQYF	TGTGCCAGCTCGAGGGGGACAGGGGTACAAGAGACCCAGTACTTC
TRBD1	TRBV2	.	TRBJ1-2	CASSTGVYDGYTF	TGTGCCAGCAGCACAGGGGTATACGATGGCTACACCTTC
.	TRBV6-1	.	TRBJ1-5	CASSENSSNQPQHF	TGTGCCAGCAGTGAAAACAGTAGCAATCAGCCCCAGCATTTT
.	TRBV21-1	.	TRBJ1-2	CASSKRRPGLQDGYTF	TGTGCCAGCAGCAAAAGACGGCCGGGTTTGCAGGATGGCTACACCTTC
.	TRBV4-3	.	TRBJ1-5	CASSQGVGIQPQHF	TGCGCCAGCAGCCAAGGCGTAGGGATACAGCCCCAGCATTTT
TRBD1	TRBV5-5	few	TRBJ1-6	CASSPQQGIYNSPLHF	TGTGCCAGCAGTCCGCAACAGGGGATCTATAATTCACCCCTCCACTTT
.	TRBV12-5	.	TRBJ2-3	CASGLNRDGKPPTSTDTQYF	TGTGCTAGTGGTTTGAACCGGGACGGAAAACCCCCAACTTCCACAGATACGCAGTATTTT
.	TRBV6-1	.	TRBJ1-5	CASSEGQISNQPQHF	TGTGCCAGCAGTGAGGGGCAGATAAGCAATCAGCCCCAGCATTTT
.	TRBV19	.	TRBJ2-1	CASSIDAAAPYNEQFF	TGTGCCAGTAGTATAGATGCGGCAGCCCCCTACAATGAGCAGTTCTTC
.	TRBV11-2	.	TRBJ1-1	CASSLNPGAPDTEAFF	TGTGCCAGCAGCTTGAATCCGGGGGCGCCCGACACTGAAGCTTTCTTT
TRBD2	TRBV3-1/TRBV3-2	once	TRBJ2-5	CASSQNSGGEETQYF	TGTGCCAGCAGCCAAAATAGCGGGGGGGAAGAGACCCAGTACTTC
.	TRBV7-9	.	TRBJ1-1	CASSYQGNTEAFF	TGTGCCAGCAGCTACCAGGGGAACACTGAAGCTTTCTTT
.	TRBV13	.	TRBJ2-3	CASSLVQSEGTDTQYF	TGTGCCAGCAGCTTAGTTCAGTCGGAGGGCACAGATACGCAGTATTTT
TRBD2	TRBV11-2	.	TRBJ2-5	CASSLVLLAGTQYF	TGTGCCAGCAGCTTAGTCTTACTAGCGGGGACCCAGTACTTC
.	TRBV12-3/TRBV12-4	.	TRBJ1-1	CASSRLQTEAFF	TGTGCCAGCAGTCGGCTACAAACTGAAGCTTTCTTT
.	TRBV24-1	.	TRBJ2-5	CATSDSRRVEETQYF	TGTGCCACCAGTGATTCCAGACGGGTGGAAGAGACCCAGTACTTC
TRBD2	TRBV5-8	.	TRBJ2-3	CASPTVWGLAGGASTDTQYF	TGTGCCAGCCCTACAGTGTGGGGACTAGCGGGGGGGGCTAGCACAGATACGCAGTATTTT
.	TRBV27	once	TRBJ2-1	CASSRQYRTYNEQFF	TGTGCCAGCAGCAGACAGTACCGCACCTACAATGAGCAGTTCTTC
TRBD1	TRBV2	.	TRBJ1-2	CASKGQGGGYTF	TGTGCCAGCAAAGGACAGGGCGGAGGCTACACCTTC
.	TRBV25-1	.	TRBJ1-6	CASRRQNSPLHF	TGTGCCAGCAGACGACAGAATTCACCCCTCCACTTT
.	TRBV9	.	TRBJ2-3	CASSVRGTGILSSTDTQYF	TGTGCCAGCAGCGTAAGAGGGACGGGGATACTTTCTAGCACAGATACGCAGTATTTT
.	TRBV2	few	TRBJ2-6	CASSALGARGANVLTF	TGTGCCAGCAGTGCGCTCGGGGCGCGCGGGGCCAACGTCCTGACTTTC
.	TRBV4-2	.	TRBJ1-2	CASSQRSQAAGYTF	TGTGCCAGCAGCCAACGTTCACAGGCGGCAGGCTACACCTTC
.	TRBV30	.	TRBJ2-2	CAGRGGGSGELFF	TGTGCCGGGCGTGGTGGGGGGTCCGGGGAGCTGTTTTTT
.	TRBV20-1	few	TRBJ2-3	CSASGPGALTDTQYF	TGCAGTGCTAGTGGACCAGGGGCGCTCACAGATACGCAGTATTTT
.	TRBV6-4	.	TRBJ2-2	CASSVGPNTGELFF	TGTGCCAGCAGTGTGGGACCCAACACCGGGGAGCTGTTTTTT
.	TRBV7-8	.	TRBJ2-2	CASSLPGQPFSRELFF	TGTGCCAGCAGCTTACCGGGACAACCATTCAGCCGGGAGCTGTTTTTT
.	TRBV5-5	.	TRBJ1-2	CASSPHSWANYGYTF	TGTGCCAGCAGCCCCCACAGTTGGGCTAACTATGGCTACACCTTC
TRBD1	TRBV2	.	TRBJ2-2	CASGNQGAAGELFF	TGTGCCAGCGGGAACCAGGGGGCGGCCGGGGAGCTGTTTTTT
.	TRBV5-1	few	TRBJ2-3	CASSSTMDTQYF	TGCGCCAGCAGCTCAACTATGGATACGCAGTATTTT
TRBD1	TRBV5-6	few	TRBJ1-2	CASSLLQGGPARGYTF	TGTGCCAGCAGCTTGCTACAGGGGGGACCTGCGCGTGGCTACACCTTC
TRBD1	TRBV15	.	TRBJ1-2	CATSRDRGRNYGYTF	TGTGCCACCAGCAGAGACAGGGGGCGAAACTATGGCTACACCTTC
.	TRBV24-1	.	TRBJ2-3	CATSIRGMTDTQYF	TGTGCCACCAGTATTCGTGGAATGACAGATACGCAGTATTTT
.	TRBV5-6	few	TRBJ2-1	CASTHVRGLYNEQFF	TGTGCCAGCACCCACGTCCGGGGGCTTTACAATGAGCAGTTCTTC
TRBD1	TRBV6-5	.	TRBJ1-2	CASSYSPRGVMDGYTF	TGTGCCAGCAGTTACTCGCCCAGGGGGGTAATGGATGGCTACACCTTC
.	TRBV5-1	.	TRBJ1-1	CASSLSGGLNTEAFF	TGCGCCAGCAGCTTGTCGGGGGGGTTGAACACTGAAGCTTTCTTT
.	TRBV18	.	TRBJ2-3	CASSISAYSSTDTQYF	TGTGCCAGCTCTATTAGCGCCTACTCTAGCACAGATACGCAGTATTTT
.	TRBV6-1	.	TRBJ1-3	CASSESAGVGSGNTIYF	TGTGCCAGCAGTGAATCGGCAGGGGTCGGCTCTGGAAACACCATATATTTT
.	TRBV11-3	.	TRBJ2-5	CASSLGGNKETQYF	TGTGCCAGCAGCTTAGGGGGAAATAAAGAGACCCAGTACTTC
TRBD1	TRBV7-6	.	TRBJ1-2	CASSLSRGLDGYTF	TGTGCCAGCAGCTTATCCAGGGGGCTGGATGGCTACACCTTC
.	TRBV4-3	.	TRBJ1-2	CASSQVPTANYGYTF	TGCGCCAGCAGCCAAGTGCCCACAGCGAACTATGGCTACACCTTC
TRBD1	TRBV6-5	.	TRBJ2-5	CASSRTGQETQYF	TGTGCCAGCAGCCGGACAGGCCAAGAGACCCAGTACTTC
TRBD2	TRBV6-6	.	TRBJ2-3	CASRRTSSSTDTQYF	TGTGCCAGCAGAAGGACTAGCTCTAGCACAGATACGCAGTATTTT
.	TRBV24-1	once	TRBJ1-1	CATSVTNTEAFF	TGTGCCACCAGTGTGACGAACACTGAAGCTTTCTTT
TRBD2	TRBV10-3	.	TRBJ2-3	CAISDTGLAGGPDTQYF	TGTGCCATCAGTGACACGGGACTAGCGGGGGGCCCAGATACGCAGTATTTT